This T cell receptor (beta chain) comes out of a study of early T cells in non-severe SARS-CoV-2 infection. Worth noting for this clonotype: The target antigen is unknown.

Broader study findings: Private and CD4 specificities were missed by VDJdb matching, which favored anti-spike CD8 responses.

The CDR3 has 12 residues. The V end was cut by 5 bases, the J end by 10 bases, with 13 bases between. In the library, individual cDNA molecules carried attached unique molecular identifiers. TCRdb ran MiXCR on the 5' RACE reads and lists one entry per CDR3 protein. The sample has just under 85,000 distinct CDR3 sequences; about 10% are singletons. This chain joins TRBV12-3 or TRBV12-4 and TRBJ2-3; D is possibly TRBD1 (7 bases). This TCR was recovered from an adult who was a healthcare worker with PCR-confirmed SARS-CoV-2 infection or an uninfected control (not recorded which). This sample comprised whole blood, obtained at baseline. The CDR3 reads CASSPSRGAQYF. CDR3 bases: TGTGCCAGCAGTCCTTCCAGGGGGGCGCAGTATTTT.